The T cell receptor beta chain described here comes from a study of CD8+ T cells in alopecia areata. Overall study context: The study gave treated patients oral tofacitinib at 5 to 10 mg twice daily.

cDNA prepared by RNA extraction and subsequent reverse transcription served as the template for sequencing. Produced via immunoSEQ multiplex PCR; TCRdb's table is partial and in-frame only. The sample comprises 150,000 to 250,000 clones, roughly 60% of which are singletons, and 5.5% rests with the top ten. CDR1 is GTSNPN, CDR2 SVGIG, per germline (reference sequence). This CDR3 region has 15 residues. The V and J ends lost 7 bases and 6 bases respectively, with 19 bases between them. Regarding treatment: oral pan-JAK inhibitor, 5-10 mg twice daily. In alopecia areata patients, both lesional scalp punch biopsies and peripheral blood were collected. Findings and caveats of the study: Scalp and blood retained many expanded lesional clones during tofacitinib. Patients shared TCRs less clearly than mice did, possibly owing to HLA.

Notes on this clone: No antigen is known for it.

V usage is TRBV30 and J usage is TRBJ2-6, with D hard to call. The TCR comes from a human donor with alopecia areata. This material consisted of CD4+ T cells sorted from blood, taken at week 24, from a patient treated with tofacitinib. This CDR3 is CASSVLSPQANVLTF. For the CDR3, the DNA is TGTGCCTCCAGTGTACTCTCCCCCCAGGCCAACGTCCTGACTTTC.